These T cell receptor beta chains were read from a single sample in a study of cytomegalovirus exposure and HLA in healthy donors. Sequencing was performed with immunoSEQ multiplex PCR; in TCRdb, only in-frame clones are kept and a portion is missing. The table lists around 70,000 clones. The sequenced sample was PBMCs. Receptors originate from a woman in her 40s in good health and CMV-seropositive. Both conserved end residues are part of each CDR3. D genes are given only for firm matches.

J: TRBJ2-7; V: TRBV9; D: TRBD2; DNA: TGTGCCAGCAGCAGCACTCCTAGCGGGCCGCTCTACGAGCAGTACTTC; CDR3: CASSSTPSGPLYEQYF
J: TRBJ1-1; V: TRBV28; D: TRBD1; DNA: TGTGCCAGCAGGCAAACCGCAGGGGGGCTTATGGGCACTGAAGCTTTCTTT; CDR3: CASRQTAGGLMGTEAFF
J: TRBJ2-7; V: TRBV5-6; D: -; DNA: TGTGCCAGCCACGCTGGGCACAGCTCCTACGAGCAGTACTTC; CDR3: CASHAGHSSYEQYF
J: TRBJ2-1; V: TRBV10-1; D: TRBD2; DNA: TGCGCCAGCAGTGATTCGACAGGGGCCTATCTAGCGGGGGAGAATCAGTTCTTC; CDR3: CASSDSTGAYLAGENQFF
J: TRBJ2-1; V: TRBV9; D: TRBD2; DNA: TGTGCCAGCAGCGTAAGGGGGGGACTAGCGGGAGGGGAGCAGTTCTTC; CDR3: CASSVRGGLAGGEQFF
J: TRBJ2-2; V: TRBV7-2; D: TRBD2; DNA: TGTGCCAGCAGCTTAGCAGCGGGGGGGACCGGGGAGCTGTTTTTT; CDR3: CASSLAAGGTGELFF
J: TRBJ2-1; V: TRBV4-2; D: TRBD2; DNA: TGTGCCAGCAGCCCGGGGTCTAGCGGGGGGCTAGGCTCCTACAATGAGCAGTTCTTC; CDR3: CASSPGSSGGLGSYNEQFF
J: TRBJ2-5; V: TRBV6-5; D: -; DNA: TGTGCCAGCAGTTACGCCGGGAGGACCCAGTACTTC; CDR3: CASSYAGRTQYF
J: TRBJ1-1; V: TRBV7-2; D: -; DNA: TGTGCCAGCAGCTTAGAGTCTTTTGAGGTTGAAGCTTTCTTT; CDR3: CASSLESFEVEAFF
J: TRBJ2-2; V: TRBV4-3; D: TRBD1; DNA: TGCGCCAGCAGCCAGGCTACAGGGGGCACCACCGGGGAGCTGTTTTTT; CDR3: CASSQATGGTTGELFF
J: TRBJ2-7; V: TRBV11-3; D: -; DNA: TGTGCCAGCAGCCGCGGGGCTAGCTCCTACGAGCAGTACTTC; CDR3: CASSRGASSYEQYF
J: TRBJ2-1; V: TRBV6-4; D: TRBD2; DNA: TGTGCCAGCAGAGAAAAAAGCGGGAGTGGTAGCAATGAGCAGTTCTTC; CDR3: CASREKSGSGSNEQFF
J: TRBJ1-2; V: TRBV27; D: -; DNA: TGTGCCAGCAAAAACTATTATGGCTACACCTTC; CDR3: CASKNYYGYTF
J: TRBJ2-5; V: TRBV6-5; D: TRBD1; DNA: TGTGCCAGCAGTTACTATCGACAGGGTCGGGAGACCCAGTACTTC; CDR3: CASSYYRQGRETQYF
J: TRBJ2-7; V: TRBV7-3; D: TRBD1; DNA: TGTGCCAGCAGACATGGACAGGGTACCTACGAGCAGTACTTC; CDR3: CASRHGQGTYEQYF
J: TRBJ1-1; V: TRBV7-9; D: TRBD1; DNA: TGTGCCAGCAGCTCTTGGGACAGAGCACACACTGAAGCTTTCTTT; CDR3: CASSSWDRAHTEAFF
J: TRBJ1-6; V: TRBV5-6; D: TRBD1; DNA: TGTGCCAGCTCCCAAACAGGGGGTTCACCCCTCCACTTT; CDR3: CASSQTGGSPLHF
J: TRBJ2-5; V: TRBV7-5; D: -; DNA: TGTGCCAGAAGCCCCCCGAAGGGGCGGCCCTTTGTTGAGACCCAGTACTTC; CDR3: CARSPPKGRPFVETQYF
J: TRBJ2-1; V: TRBV27; D: -; DNA: TGTGCCAGCAGGACACTCTACAATGAGCAGTTCTTC; CDR3: CASRTLYNEQFF
J: TRBJ2-3; V: TRBV19; D: -; DNA: TGTGCCAGTAGTTACGCGCAGGGGTTCACAGATACGCAGTATTTT; CDR3: CASSYAQGFTDTQYF
J: TRBJ1-1; V: TRBV28; D: -; DNA: TGTGCCAGCAGTTTACCCTACACTGAAGCTTTCTTT; CDR3: CASSLPYTEAFF
J: TRBJ1-2; V: TRBV27; D: TRBD1; DNA: TGTGCCAGCAGTTTTGGACAGGGCCACGGAGGCTACACCTTC; CDR3: CASSFGQGHGGYTF